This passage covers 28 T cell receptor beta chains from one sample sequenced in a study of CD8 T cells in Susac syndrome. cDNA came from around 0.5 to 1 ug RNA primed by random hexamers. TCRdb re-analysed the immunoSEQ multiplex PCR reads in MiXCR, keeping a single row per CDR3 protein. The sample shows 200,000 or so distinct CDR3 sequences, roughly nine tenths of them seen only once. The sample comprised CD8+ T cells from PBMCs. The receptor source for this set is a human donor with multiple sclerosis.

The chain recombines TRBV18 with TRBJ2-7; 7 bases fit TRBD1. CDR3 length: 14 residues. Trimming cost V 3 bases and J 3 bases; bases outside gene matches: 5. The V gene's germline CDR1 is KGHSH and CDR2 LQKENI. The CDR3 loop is CASSPPGQNYEQYF. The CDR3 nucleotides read TGTGCCAGCTCACCGCCGGGACAGAACTACGAGCAGTACTTC.

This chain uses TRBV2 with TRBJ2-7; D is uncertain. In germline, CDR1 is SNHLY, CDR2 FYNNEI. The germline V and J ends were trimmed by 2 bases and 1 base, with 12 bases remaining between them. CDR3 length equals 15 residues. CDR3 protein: CASSESWSGSYEQYF. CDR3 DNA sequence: TGTGCCAGCAGTGAAAGTTGGTCAGGTTCCTACGAGCAGTACTTC.

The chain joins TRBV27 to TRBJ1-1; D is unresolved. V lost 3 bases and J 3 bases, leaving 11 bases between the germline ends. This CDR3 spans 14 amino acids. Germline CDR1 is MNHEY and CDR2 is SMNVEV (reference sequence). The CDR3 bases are TGTGCCAGCAGTTTGATGAATTCACACACTGAAGCTTTCTTT. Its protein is CASSLMNSHTEAFF.

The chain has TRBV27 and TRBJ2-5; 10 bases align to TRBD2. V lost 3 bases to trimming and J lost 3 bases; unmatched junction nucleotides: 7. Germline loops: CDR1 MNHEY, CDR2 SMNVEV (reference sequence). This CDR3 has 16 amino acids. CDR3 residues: CASSLGGLAGEETQYF. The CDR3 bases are TGTGCCAGCAGTTTGGGCGGTCTAGCGGGAGAAGAGACCCAGTACTTC.

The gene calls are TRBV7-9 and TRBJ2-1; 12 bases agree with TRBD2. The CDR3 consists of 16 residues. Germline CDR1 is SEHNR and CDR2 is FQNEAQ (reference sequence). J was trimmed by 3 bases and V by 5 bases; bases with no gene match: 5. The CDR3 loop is CASSRTSGDHYNEQFF. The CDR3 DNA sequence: TGTGCCAGCAGCCGGACTAGCGGGGACCACTACAATGAGCAGTTCTTC.

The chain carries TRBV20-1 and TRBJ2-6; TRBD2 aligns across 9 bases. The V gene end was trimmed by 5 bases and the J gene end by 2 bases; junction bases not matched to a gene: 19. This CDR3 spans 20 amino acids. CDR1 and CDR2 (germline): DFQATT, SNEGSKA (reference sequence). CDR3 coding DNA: TGCAGTGCTGTCGACCCAGCGTGGGTTAGCGGGAGCGCTGGGGCCAACGTCCTGACTTTC. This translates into CSAVDPAWVSGSAGANVLTF.

CDR3 DNA sequence: TGTGCCAGCAGCCATAATACAGGGCCCGAAAAACTGTTTTTT. This gives the protein CASSHNTGPEKLFF. J is TRBJ1-4 and V is TRBV14; the D gene is possibly TRBD1 (6 bases). Germline CDR1 is SGHDN and CDR2 is FVKESK. V lost 3 bases to trimming and J lost 8 bases, with 13 bases between them. CDR3 length equals 14 residues.

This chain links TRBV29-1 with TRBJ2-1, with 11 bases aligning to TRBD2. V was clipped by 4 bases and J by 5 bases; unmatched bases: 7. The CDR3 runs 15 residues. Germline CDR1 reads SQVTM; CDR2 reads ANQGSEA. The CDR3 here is CSVVPGLADHNEQFF. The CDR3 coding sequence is TGCAGCGTTGTGCCGGGACTAGCGGACCACAATGAGCAGTTCTTC.

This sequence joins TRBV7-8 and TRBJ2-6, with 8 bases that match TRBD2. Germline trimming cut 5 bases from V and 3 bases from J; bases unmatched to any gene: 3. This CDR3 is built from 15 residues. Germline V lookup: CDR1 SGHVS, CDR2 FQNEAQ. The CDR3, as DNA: TGTGCCAGCAGCCCTCTAGCGGGTGGGGCCAACGTCCTGACTTTC. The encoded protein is CASSPLAGGANVLTF. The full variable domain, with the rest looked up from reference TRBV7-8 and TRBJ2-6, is GAGVSQSPRYKVAKRGQDVALRCDPISGHVSLFWYQQALGQGPEFLTYFQNEAQLDKSGLPSDRFFAERPEGSVSTLKIQRTQQEDSAVYLCASSPLAGGANVLTFGAGSRLTVL.

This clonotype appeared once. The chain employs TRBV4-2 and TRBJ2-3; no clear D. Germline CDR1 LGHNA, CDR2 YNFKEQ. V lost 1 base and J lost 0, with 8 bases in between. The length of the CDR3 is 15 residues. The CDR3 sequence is CASSQVLISTDTQYF. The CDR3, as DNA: TGTGCCAGCAGCCAAGTTCTTATTAGCACAGATACGCAGTATTTT.

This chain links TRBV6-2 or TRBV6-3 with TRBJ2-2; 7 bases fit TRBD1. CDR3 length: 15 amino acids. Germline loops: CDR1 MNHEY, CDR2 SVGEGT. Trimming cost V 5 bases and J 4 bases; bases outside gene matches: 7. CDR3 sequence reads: CASSDLDRLTGELFF. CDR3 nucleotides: TGTGCCAGCAGTGACTTGGACAGGCTCACCGGGGAGCTGTTTTTT.

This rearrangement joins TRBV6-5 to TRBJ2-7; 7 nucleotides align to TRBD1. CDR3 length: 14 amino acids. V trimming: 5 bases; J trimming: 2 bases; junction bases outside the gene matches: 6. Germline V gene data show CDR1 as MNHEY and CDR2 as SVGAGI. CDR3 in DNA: TGTGCCAGCAGTCGAGGACAGGCGACCTACGAGCAGTACTTC. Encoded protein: CASSRGQATYEQYF.

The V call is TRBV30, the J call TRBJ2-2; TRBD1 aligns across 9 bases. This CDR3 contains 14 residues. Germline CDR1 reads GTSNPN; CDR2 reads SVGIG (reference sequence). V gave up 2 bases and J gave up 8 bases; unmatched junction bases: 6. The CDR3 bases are TGTGCCTGGAGTTCGGGACAGGGAAATGGGGAGCTGTTTTTT. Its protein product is CAWSSGQGNGELFF.

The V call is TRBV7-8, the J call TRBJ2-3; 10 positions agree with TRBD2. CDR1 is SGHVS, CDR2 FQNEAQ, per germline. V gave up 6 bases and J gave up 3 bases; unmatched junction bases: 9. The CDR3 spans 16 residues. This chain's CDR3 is CASRRWASGGTDTQYF. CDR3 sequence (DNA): TGTGCCAGCAGACGGTGGGCTAGCGGGGGAACAGATACGCAGTATTTT.

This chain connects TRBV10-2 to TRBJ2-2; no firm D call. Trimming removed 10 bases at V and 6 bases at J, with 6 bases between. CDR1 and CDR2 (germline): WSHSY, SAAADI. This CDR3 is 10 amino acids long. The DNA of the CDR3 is TGCGCCACCGAGGCCGGGGAGCTGTTTTTT. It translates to CATEAGELFF.

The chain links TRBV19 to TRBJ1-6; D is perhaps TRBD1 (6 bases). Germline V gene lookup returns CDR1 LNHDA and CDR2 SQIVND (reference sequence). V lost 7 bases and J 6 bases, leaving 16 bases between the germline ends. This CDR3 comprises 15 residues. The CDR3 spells CASTLAGAGNSPLHF. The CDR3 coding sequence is TGTGCCAGTACCCTGGCGGGGGCAGGTAATTCACCCCTCCACTTT.

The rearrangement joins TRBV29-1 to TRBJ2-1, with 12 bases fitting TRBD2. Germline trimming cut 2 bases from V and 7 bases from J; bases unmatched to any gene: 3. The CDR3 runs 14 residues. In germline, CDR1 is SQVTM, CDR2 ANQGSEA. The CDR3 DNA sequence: TGCAGCGTTGAAACCGGACTAGCGGGGAATGAGCAGTTCTTC. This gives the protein CSVETGLAGNEQFF.

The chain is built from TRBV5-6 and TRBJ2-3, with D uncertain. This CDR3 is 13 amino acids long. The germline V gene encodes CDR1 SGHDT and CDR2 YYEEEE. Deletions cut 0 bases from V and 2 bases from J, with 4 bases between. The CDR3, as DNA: TGTGCCAGCAGCTTGGTGTACACAGATACGCAGTATTTT. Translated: CASSLVYTDTQYF.

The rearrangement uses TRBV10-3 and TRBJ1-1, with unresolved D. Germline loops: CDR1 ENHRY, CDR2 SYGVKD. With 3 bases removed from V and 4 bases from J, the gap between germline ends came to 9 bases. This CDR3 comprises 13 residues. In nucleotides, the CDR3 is TGTGCCATCAGTGATTACCCCCTCACTGAAGCTTTCTTT. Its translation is CAISDYPLTEAFF.

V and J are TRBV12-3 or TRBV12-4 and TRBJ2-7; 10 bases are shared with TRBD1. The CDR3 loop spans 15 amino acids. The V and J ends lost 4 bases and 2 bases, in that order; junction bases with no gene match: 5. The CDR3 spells CASSWTGGPPYEQYF. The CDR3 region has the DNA TGTGCCAGCAGTTGGACAGGGGGACCTCCCTACGAGCAGTACTTC.

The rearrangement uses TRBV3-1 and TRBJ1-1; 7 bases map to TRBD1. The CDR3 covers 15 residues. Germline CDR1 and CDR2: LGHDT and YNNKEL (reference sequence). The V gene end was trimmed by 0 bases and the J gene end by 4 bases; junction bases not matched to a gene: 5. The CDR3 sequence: CASSQETGAVTEAFF. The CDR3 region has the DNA TGTGCCAGCAGCCAAGAAACAGGGGCAGTCACTGAAGCTTTCTTT.

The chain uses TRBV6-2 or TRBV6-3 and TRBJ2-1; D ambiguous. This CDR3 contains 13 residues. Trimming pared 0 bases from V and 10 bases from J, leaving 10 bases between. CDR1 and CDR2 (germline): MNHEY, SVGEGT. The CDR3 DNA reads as TGTGCCAGCAGTTACTCGAACGGTATCGAGCAGTTCTTC. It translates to CASSYSNGIEQFF.

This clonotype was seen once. The CDR3 spells CASSLVRDGDTQYF. CDR3 DNA sequence: TGTGCCAGCAGCTTAGTGCGGGACGGGGATACGCAGTATTTT. The chain uses TRBV13 and TRBJ2-3, with D maybe TRBD2 (6 bases). Germline assignment: CDR1 PRHDT and CDR2 FYEKMQ (reference sequence). CDR3 length: 14 residues. Trimming removed 1 base from V and 6 bases from J, with 11 bases in between.

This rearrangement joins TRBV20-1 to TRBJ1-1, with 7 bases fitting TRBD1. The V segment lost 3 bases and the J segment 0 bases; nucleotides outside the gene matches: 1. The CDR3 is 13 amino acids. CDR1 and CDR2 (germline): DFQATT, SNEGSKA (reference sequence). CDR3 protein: CSARGQLNTEAFF. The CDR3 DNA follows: TGCAGTGCTAGGGGACAGCTGAACACTGAAGCTTTCTTT.

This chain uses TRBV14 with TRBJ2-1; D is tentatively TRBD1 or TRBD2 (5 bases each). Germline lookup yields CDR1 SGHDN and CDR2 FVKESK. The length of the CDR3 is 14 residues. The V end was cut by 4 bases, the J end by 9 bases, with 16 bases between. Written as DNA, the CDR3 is TGTGCCAGCAGCCCCCCAGGGTATGGGGGTGAGCAGTTCTTC. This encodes CASSPPGYGGEQFF.

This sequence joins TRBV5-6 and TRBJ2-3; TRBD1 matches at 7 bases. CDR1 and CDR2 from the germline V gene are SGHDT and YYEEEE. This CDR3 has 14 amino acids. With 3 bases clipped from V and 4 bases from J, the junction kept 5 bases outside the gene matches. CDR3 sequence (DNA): TGTGCCAGCAGCTGGCGGACAGGATCAGATACGCAGTATTTT. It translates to CASSWRTGSDTQYF.

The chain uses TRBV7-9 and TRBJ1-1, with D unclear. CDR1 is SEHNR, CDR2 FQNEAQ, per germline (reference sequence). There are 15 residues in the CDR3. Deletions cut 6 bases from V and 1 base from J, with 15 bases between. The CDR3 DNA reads TGTGCCAGCAGTCTCTCCCCGGATACGAACACTGAAGCTTTCTTT. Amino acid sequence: CASSLSPDTNTEAFF.

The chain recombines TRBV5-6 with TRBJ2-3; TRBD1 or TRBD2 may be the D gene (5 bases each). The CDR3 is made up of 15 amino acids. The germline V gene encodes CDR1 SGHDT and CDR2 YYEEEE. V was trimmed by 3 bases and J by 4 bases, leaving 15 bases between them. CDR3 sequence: CASSSTREYPDTQYF. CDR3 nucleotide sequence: TGTGCCAGCAGCTCGACCAGGGAGTACCCAGATACGCAGTATTTT. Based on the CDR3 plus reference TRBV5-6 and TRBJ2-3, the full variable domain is DAGVTQSPTHLIKTRGQQVTLRCSPKSGHDTVSWYQQALGQGPQFIFQYYEEEERQRGNFPDRFSGHQFPNYSSELNVNALLLGDSALYLCASSSTREYPDTQYFGPGTRLTVL.